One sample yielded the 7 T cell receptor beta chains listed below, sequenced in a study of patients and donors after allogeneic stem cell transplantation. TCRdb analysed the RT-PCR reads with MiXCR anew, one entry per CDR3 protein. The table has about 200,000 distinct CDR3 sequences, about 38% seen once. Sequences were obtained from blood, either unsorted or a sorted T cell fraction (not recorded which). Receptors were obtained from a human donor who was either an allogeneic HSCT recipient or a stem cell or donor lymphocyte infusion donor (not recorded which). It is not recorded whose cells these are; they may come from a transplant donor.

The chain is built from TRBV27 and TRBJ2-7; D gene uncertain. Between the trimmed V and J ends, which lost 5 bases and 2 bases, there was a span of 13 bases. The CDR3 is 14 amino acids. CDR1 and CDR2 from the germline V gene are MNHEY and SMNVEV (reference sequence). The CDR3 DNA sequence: TGTGCCAGCAGTCCTGCCCTGAGAACCTACGAGCAGTACTTC. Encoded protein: CASSPALRTYEQYF.

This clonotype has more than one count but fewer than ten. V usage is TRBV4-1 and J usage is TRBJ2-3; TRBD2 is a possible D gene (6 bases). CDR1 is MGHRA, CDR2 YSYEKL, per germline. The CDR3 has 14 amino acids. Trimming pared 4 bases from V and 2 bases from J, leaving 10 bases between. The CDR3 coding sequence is TGCGCCAGCAGCCTTAGCGGAAACACAGATACGCAGTATTTT. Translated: CASSLSGNTDTQYF.

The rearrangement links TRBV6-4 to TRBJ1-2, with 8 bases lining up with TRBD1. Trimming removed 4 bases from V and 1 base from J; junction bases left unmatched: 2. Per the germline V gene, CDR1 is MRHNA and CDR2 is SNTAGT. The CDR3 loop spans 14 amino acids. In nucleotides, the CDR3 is TGTGCCAGCAGTGTCGACAGGGGTAACTATGGCTACACCTTC. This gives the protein CASSVDRGNYGYTF.

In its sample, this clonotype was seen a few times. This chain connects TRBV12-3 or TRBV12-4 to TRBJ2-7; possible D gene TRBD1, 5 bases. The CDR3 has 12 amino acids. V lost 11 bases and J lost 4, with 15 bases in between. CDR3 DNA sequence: TGTGCCGGGGCGACCTGGGGTTACGAGCAGTACTTC. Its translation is CAGATWGYEQYF.

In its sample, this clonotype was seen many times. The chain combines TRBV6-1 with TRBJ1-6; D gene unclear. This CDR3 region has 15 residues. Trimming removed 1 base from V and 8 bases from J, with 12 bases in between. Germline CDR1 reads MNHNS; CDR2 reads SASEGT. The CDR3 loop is CASSEVGRQDSPLHF. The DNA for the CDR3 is TGTGCCAGCAGTGAAGTCGGCCGCCAGGATTCACCCCTCCACTTT.

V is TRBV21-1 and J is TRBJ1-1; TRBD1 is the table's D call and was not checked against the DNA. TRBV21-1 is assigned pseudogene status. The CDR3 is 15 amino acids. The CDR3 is CASSPGGGPNTEAFF. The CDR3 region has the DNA TGTGCCAGCAGCCCCGGGGGGGGCCCGAACACTGAAGCTTTCTTT.

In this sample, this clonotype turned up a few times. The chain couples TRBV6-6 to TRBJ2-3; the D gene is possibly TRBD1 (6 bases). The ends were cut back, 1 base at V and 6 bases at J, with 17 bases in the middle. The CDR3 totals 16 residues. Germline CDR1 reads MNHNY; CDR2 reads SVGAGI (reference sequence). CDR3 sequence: CASSYYRAAINDTQYF. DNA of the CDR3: TGTGCCAGCAGTTACTACAGGGCTGCGATTAATGATACGCAGTATTTT.